The clone carrying this T cell receptor (beta chain) was detected ten times or more. cDNA was made from approximately 500 ng RNA using alpha and beta constant primers. Alpha and beta chain libraries were made separately by chain-specific third strand synthesis with multiplexing indices. MiXCR, run by TCRdb on the 5' RACE reads, gives a single entry per CDR3 protein. Of under 15,000 distinct CDR3 sequences listed, approximately 10% are singletons. The repertoire came from unfractionated whole blood and reflected all unsorted peripheral T cells. This CDR3 has 12 residues. The germline V gene has CDR1 MNHNS and CDR2 SASEGT. The V gene end was trimmed by 5 bases and the J gene end by 8 bases; junction bases not matched to a gene: 3. The data are from a study of HIV-infected patients and healthy controls.

This receptor was identified in an adult in good health. The source material was blood. The chain combines TRBV6-1 with TRBJ1-5; 7 nucleotides agree with TRBD1. The CDR3 DNA reads as TGTGCCAGCAGTACAGGGGCAAAGCCCCAGCATTTT. Protein sequence: CASSTGAKPQHF.